This is a list of T cell receptor beta chains from one sample in a study of T cell changes during pregnancy in multiple sclerosis. Using immunoSEQ multiplex PCR, the repertoire was profiled, and TCRdb retains in-frame clones only, with some absent. The repertoire consists of tens of thousands of clones, with about nine tenths occurring once and the leading ten covering more than 0.9%. The sequencing used CD4+ T cells from peripheral blood mononuclear cells, collected in the second trimester of pregnancy. These TCRs come from a female donor with multiple sclerosis, enrolled in a pregnancy study. Each CDR3 is given with its conserved first and last residue. A D gene is named only where the DNA matches it firmly. The listing skips clone size in some rows; elsewhere it reads once, few, many or a size class.

NA	TRBV29-1	NA	TRBJ2-7	TGCAGCGTACAAATAACCTTTGGCTACGAGCAGTACTTC	CSVQITFGYEQYF
NA	TRBV10-3	NA	TRBJ1-3	TGTGCCACAGAGACATTGCCTGGAAACACCATATATTTT	CATETLPGNTIYF
NA	TRBV28	NA	TRBJ2-1	TGTGCCAGCAGTCCCAACCCAGACAATGAGCAGTTCTTC	CASSPNPDNEQFF
NA	TRBV15	NA	TRBJ2-2	TGTGCCACCAGCGGGGGACTTATCACCGGGGAGCTGTTTTTT	CATSGGLITGELFF
NA	TRBV5-1	NA	TRBJ2-5	TGCGCCAGCAGCCTGGGGGGGGGACAAGCTCAAGAGACCCAGTACTTC	CASSLGGGQAQETQYF
TRBD2	TRBV7-2	NA	TRBJ2-7	TGTGCCAGCAGCTTAGGACTAGCGGTATCCTACGAGCAGTACTTC	CASSLGLAVSYEQYF
NA	TRBV21-1	NA	TRBJ2-7	TGTGCCAGCAGCAAATGCTCGGGGACAGGGCACGACTACGAGCAGTACTTC	CASSKCSGTGHDYEQYF
TRBD2	TRBV5-1	NA	TRBJ2-2	TGCGCCAGCAGCTTGCTATGGACTAGCGGGAGGGCCGGGGAGCTGTTTTTT	CASSLLWTSGRAGELFF
TRBD2	TRBV28	NA	TRBJ2-1	TGTGCCAGCAGTACGACCCGGACTAGCGGTTACAATGAGCAGTTCTTC	CASSTTRTSGYNEQFF
TRBD2	TRBV5-1	once	TRBJ2-7	TGCGCCAGCAGCCCGCGGGGGAGCTCCTACGAGCAGTACTTC	CASSPRGSSYEQYF
TRBD2	TRBV19	NA	TRBJ2-1	TGTGCCAGTAGTTGGCTAGCGGACAATGAGCAGTTCTTC	CASSWLADNEQFF
NA	TRBV5-4	NA	TRBJ2-2	TGTGCCAGCAGCTTGGGTCCGGGGGCCGGGGAGCTGTTTTTT	CASSLGPGAGELFF
NA	TRBV7-2	NA	TRBJ2-5	TGTGCCAGCAGCTTAGCGGTGCGGGAGACCCAGTACTTC	CASSLAVRETQYF